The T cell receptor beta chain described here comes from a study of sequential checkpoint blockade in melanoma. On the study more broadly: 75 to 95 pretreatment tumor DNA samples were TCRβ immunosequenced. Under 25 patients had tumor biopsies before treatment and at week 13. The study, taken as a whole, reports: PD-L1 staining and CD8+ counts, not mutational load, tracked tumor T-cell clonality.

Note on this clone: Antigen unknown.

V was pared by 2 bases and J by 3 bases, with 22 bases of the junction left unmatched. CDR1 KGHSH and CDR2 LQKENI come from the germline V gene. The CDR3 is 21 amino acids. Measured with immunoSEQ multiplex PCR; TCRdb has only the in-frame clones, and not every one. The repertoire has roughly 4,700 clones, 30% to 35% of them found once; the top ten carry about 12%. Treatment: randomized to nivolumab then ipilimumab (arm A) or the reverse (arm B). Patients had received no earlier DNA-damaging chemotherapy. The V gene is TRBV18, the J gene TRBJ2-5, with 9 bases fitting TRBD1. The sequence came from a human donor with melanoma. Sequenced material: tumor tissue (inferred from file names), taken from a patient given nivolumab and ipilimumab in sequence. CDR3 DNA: TGTGCCAGCTCACCAAACCCCACAGGGGGCGTTATCGTAACGTTCGAAGAGACCCAGTACTTC. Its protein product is CASSPNPTGGVIVTFEETQYF.